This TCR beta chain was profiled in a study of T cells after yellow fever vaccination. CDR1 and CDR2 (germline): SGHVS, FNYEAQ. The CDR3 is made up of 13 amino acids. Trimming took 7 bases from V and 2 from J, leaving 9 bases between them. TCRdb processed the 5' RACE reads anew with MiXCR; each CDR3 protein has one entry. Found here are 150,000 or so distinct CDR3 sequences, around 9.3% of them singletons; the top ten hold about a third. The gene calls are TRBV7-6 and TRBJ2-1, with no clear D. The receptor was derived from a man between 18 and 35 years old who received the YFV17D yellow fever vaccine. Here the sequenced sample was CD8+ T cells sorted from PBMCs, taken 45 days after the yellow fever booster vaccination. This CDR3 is CASTPGAYNEQFF. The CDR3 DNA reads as TGTGCCAGCACCCCTGGGGCCTACAATGAGCAGTTCTTC.